This passage covers 22 T cell receptor beta chains from one sample sequenced in a study of cytomegalovirus exposure and HLA in healthy donors (TCRdb year 2017). Libraries were prepared through the immunoSEQ multiplex PCR assay. In its TCRdb copy, this immuneACCESS table keeps in-frame sequences only and misses some clones. Where compared with another copy, unresolved V genes explain less than half of these, and the others have no known cause. The sample profile shows approximately 220,000 clones; 75% to 95% of them were found once. The ten largest clones take up approximately 1% of the sample. The sequencing input was PBMCs. The receptors were sampled from a woman between 18 and 29 years old in good health and CMV-seronegative.

CDR3 DNA: TGTGCCAGCAGCTTAGCCCCCGCCGGGATCCTCCCCTCCGAGCAGTACTTC. Translating gives CASSLAPAGILPSEQYF. This chain links TRBV11-2 with TRBJ2-7, with D possibly matching TRBD2 (5 bases). Germline CDR1 SGHAT, CDR2 FQNNGV. CDR3 length: 17 amino acids. V lost 1 base and J lost 6, with 22 bases in between.

This clone was seen only once. The chain links TRBV6-5 to TRBJ1-1, with D hard to call. Germline V CDR1 and CDR2: MNHEY, SVGAGI. The CDR3 totals 15 residues. The ends were cut back, 0 bases at V and 1 base at J, with 9 bases in the middle. This CDR3 is CASSYSQGGNTEAFF. CDR3 DNA: TGTGCCAGCAGTTACTCACAAGGAGGGAACACTGAAGCTTTCTTT.

The table lists this clone with a count of one. This sequence joins TRBV5-1 and TRBJ2-2; D might be TRBD2 (6 bases). Per germline, CDR1 SGHRS and CDR2 YFSETQ. This CDR3 is built from 19 residues. V lost 3 bases to trimming and J lost 2 bases, with 23 bases between them. CDR3: CASSWGSGRSALNTGELFF. The CDR3, as DNA: TGCGCCAGCAGCTGGGGGAGCGGGCGGAGCGCCCTCAACACCGGGGAGCTGTTTTTT.

The CDR3 sequence: CASSLTVGQEETQYF. As DNA, the CDR3 is TGTGCCAGCAGCTTAACCGTGGGACAGGAAGAGACCCAGTACTTC. The chain carries TRBV7-9 and TRBJ2-5; 8 bases are a match to TRBD1. The CDR3 sequence is 15 residues long. From germline, CDR1 is SEHNR and CDR2 FQNEAQ (reference sequence). V trimming: 2 bases; J trimming: 3 bases; junction bases outside the gene matches: 5. Based on the CDR3 plus reference TRBV7-9 and TRBJ2-5, the full variable domain is DTGVSQNPRHKITKRGQNVTFRCDPISEHNRLYWYRQTLGQGPEFLTYFQNEAQLEKSRLLSDRFSAERPKGSFSTLEIQRTEQGDSAMYLCASSLTVGQEETQYFGPGTRLLVL.

The genes are TRBV10-2 and TRBJ2-1; D unclear. The CDR3 runs to 12 residues. Trimming removed 8 bases from V and 8 bases from J, with 13 bases in between. The germline V gene encodes CDR1 WSHSY and CDR2 SAAADI. The CDR3 coding sequence is TGCGCCAGCTCGGAGCTATTCGATGAGCAGTTCTTC. Protein sequence: CASSELFDEQFF.

The chain recombines TRBV7-8 with TRBJ2-3; D uncertain. The V and J ends lost 1 base and 2 bases respectively, with 7 bases between them. Looked up from germline, CDR1 is SGHVS and CDR2 is FQNEAQ. This CDR3 spans 14 amino acids. The CDR3 reads CASSLGLITDTQYF. The CDR3 region has the DNA TGTGCCAGCAGCTTAGGCCTAATCACAGATACGCAGTATTTT.

This chain joins TRBV5-1 and TRBJ2-7, with D perhaps TRBD1 (7 bases). The CDR3 extends over 14 amino acids. Looked up from germline, CDR1 is SGHRS and CDR2 is YFSETQ. Trimming took 9 bases from V and 2 from J, leaving 18 bases between them. CDR3 nucleotide sequence: TGCGCCACCAAGGAAGGAGGGGGCACCTACGAGCAGTACTTC. It specifies CATKEGGGTYEQYF.

The V gene is TRBV28, the J gene TRBJ1-5, with 7 positions matching TRBD1. Germline CDR1 and CDR2: MDHEN and SYDVKM. The V gene end was trimmed by 3 bases and the J gene end by 6 bases; junction bases not matched to a gene: 5. The CDR3 is 14 amino acids. CDR3 nucleotides: TGTGCCAGCAGTTTGACAGGGAAGGTTCAGCCCCAGCATTTT. Amino acid sequence: CASSLTGKVQPQHF.

The chain recombines TRBV11-2 with TRBJ2-1; weak D call: TRBD1 (6 bases). Trimming removed 0 bases at V and 6 bases at J, with 12 bases between. The CDR3 has 15 residues. The germline V gene has CDR1 SGHAT and CDR2 FQNNGV. The CDR3 here is CASSLEGAGTNEQFF. CDR3 bases: TGTGCCAGCAGCTTAGAGGGGGCGGGCACCAATGAGCAGTTCTTC.

This rearrangement joins TRBV30 to TRBJ1-1; TRBD1 is a possible D gene (5 bases). V lost 0 bases, J lost 5 bases, and 13 bases lay in between. Germline V gene sequence: CDR1 GTSNPN, CDR2 SVGIG (reference sequence). The length of the CDR3 is 14 residues. CDR3 protein: CAWSVGVSRTEAFF. The CDR3 DNA reads TGTGCCTGGAGTGTAGGGGTTTCCAGGACTGAAGCTTTCTTT.

The chain couples TRBV28 to TRBJ2-5; 9 nucleotides match TRBD1. With V trimmed by 6 bases and J by 1 base, 0 bases remained unmatched. CDR3 length: 13 amino acids. Germline assignment: CDR1 MDHEN and CDR2 SYDVKM. CDR3 sequence reads: CASRDRGQETQYF. The CDR3 DNA follows: TGTGCCAGCAGGGACAGGGGCCAAGAGACCCAGTACTTC.

V is TRBV11-3 and J is TRBJ2-1; TRBD2 matches at 13 bases. The CDR3 length is 15 residues. In germline, CDR1 is SGHNT, CDR2 YENEEA. The V and J ends lost 1 base and 10 bases, in that order; junction bases with no gene match: 4. DNA of the CDR3: TGTGCCAGCAGCTTAGCCGGGACTAGCGGGACCGAGCAGTTCTTC. This gives the protein CASSLAGTSGTEQFF.

This chain connects TRBV2 to TRBJ2-2; TRBD1 matches 9 bases. Looked up from germline, CDR1 is SNHLY and CDR2 is FYNNEI. Germline trimming cut 6 bases from V and 5 bases from J; bases unmatched to any gene: 7. The CDR3 loop spans 15 amino acids. The chain's CDR3 is CASSEQGAETGELFF. CDR3 sequence (DNA): TGTGCCAGCAGCGAACAGGGGGCAGAAACCGGGGAGCTGTTTTTT.

V gene TRBV6-4 combines with J gene TRBJ1-1, with 7 bases lining up with TRBD1. The CDR3 covers 12 residues. Germline V lookup: CDR1 MRHNA, CDR2 SNTAGT. Trimming at V came to 5 bases and at J to 5 bases, leaving 2 bases not matched to a gene. In DNA, the CDR3 is TGTGCCAGCAGTCGGACAGGAACTGAAGCTTTCTTT. The encoded protein is CASSRTGTEAFF.

The chain uses TRBV12-5 and TRBJ1-1, with TRBD1 as a possible D gene (6 bases). With 5 bases removed from V and 1 base from J, the gap between germline ends came to 11 bases. The CDR3 is 14 residues long. Germline-derived CDR1 and CDR2 are LGHNT and FRNRAP. CDR3 in DNA: TGTGCTAGTGGTCCAGGGGTGGCGAACACTGAAGCTTTCTTT. This codes for CASGPGVANTEAFF.

This sequence joins TRBV7-2 and TRBJ1-1; D remains ambiguous. The germline CDR1 and CDR2 sequences are SGHTA and FQGNSA. The CDR3 loop spans 14 amino acids. Trimming removed 5 bases from V and 3 bases from J, with 13 bases in between. The CDR3 bases are TGTGCCAGCAGCGGGGAGTTTGGGTACACTGAAGCTTTCTTT. Its protein product is CASSGEFGYTEAFF. Complete variable domain (other parts from reference TRBV7-2 and TRBJ1-1): GAGVSQSPSNKVTEKGKDVELRCDPISGHTALYWYRQSLGQGLEFLIYFQGNSAPDKSGLPSDRFSAERTGGSVSTLTIQRTQQEDSAVYLCASSGEFGYTEAFFGQGTRLTVV.

The chain carries TRBV7-2 and TRBJ1-5; D gene ambiguous. Trimming left V 2 bases short and J 4 bases short, with 6 bases between. CDR1 and CDR2 from the germline V gene are SGHTA and FQGNSA. This CDR3 contains 13 residues. CDR3: CASSLPGNQPQHF. Written as DNA, the CDR3 is TGTGCCAGCAGCTTACCCGGGAATCAGCCCCAGCATTTT.

V usage is TRBV28 and J usage is TRBJ1-6, with D maybe TRBD1 (6 bases). CDR3 length: 14 amino acids. The germline CDR1 and CDR2 sequences are MDHEN and SYDVKM. V was pared by 3 bases and J by 7 bases, with 10 bases between. CDR3 loop: CASSLAGVNSPLHF. Written as DNA, the CDR3 is TGTGCCAGCAGTTTGGCAGGGGTGAATTCACCCCTCCACTTT.

This sequence joins TRBV7-9 and TRBJ2-1; weak D call: TRBD1 (6 bases). Trimming shortened V by 5 bases and J by 7 bases, and 12 bases separated the two germline ends. The CDR3 has 13 amino acids. Germline CDR1 SEHNR, CDR2 FQNEAQ (reference sequence). The CDR3: CASSDGQWNEQFF. The CDR3, as DNA: TGTGCCAGCAGCGACGGACAGTGGAATGAGCAGTTCTTC.

This sequence joins TRBV30 and TRBJ1-1; 8 bases match TRBD1. Germline values: CDR1 GTSNPN, CDR2 SVGIG (reference sequence). Trimming removed 6 bases from V and 0 bases from J; junction bases left unmatched: 3. The CDR3 contains 13 residues. CDR3 in DNA: TGTGCCTGTATGACAGGGGTGAACACTGAAGCTTTCTTT. Protein sequence: CACMTGVNTEAFF.

A note on this clone: The same CDR3 can be traced to other DNA sequences in this sample. The chain couples TRBV5-4 to TRBJ1-4; 7 bases fit TRBD1. Unmatched junction bases numbered 3, after V lost 0 bases and J lost 7 bases. Germline V gene data show CDR1 as SGHNT and CDR2 as YYREEE (reference sequence). The length of the CDR3 is 14 residues. The CDR3 sequence: CASSLDRGGEKLFF. CDR3 DNA: TGTGCCAGCAGCTTGGACAGGGGTGGTGAAAAACTGTTTTTT.

The chain uses TRBV19 and TRBJ2-7; TRBD2 aligns across 7 bases. Germline-derived CDR1 and CDR2 are LNHDA and SQIVND (reference sequence). Trimming at V came to 6 bases and at J to 2 bases, leaving 16 bases not matched to a gene. The CDR3 sequence is 17 residues long. The CDR3 loop reads CASSTSSTLAAPYEQYF. CDR3 in DNA: TGTGCCAGTAGCACTTCCTCTACTCTAGCGGCTCCCTACGAGCAGTACTTC.